This entry is about one T cell receptor beta chain. Random hexamers were used to reverse transcribe 0.5 to 1 ug of RNA. TCRdb reprocessed the immunoSEQ multiplex PCR reads with MiXCR, giving one entry per CDR3 protein. Of 90,000 to 150,000 distinct CDR3 sequences listed, 85% to 95% are singletons. CDR1 and CDR2 (germline): MNHNS, SASEGT. V was clipped by 3 bases and J by 3 bases, with 11 bases between them. This CDR3 has 15 residues. This entry comes from a study of CD8 T cells in Susac syndrome. The chain recombines TRBV6-1 with TRBJ2-2; possibly TRBD1 or TRBD2 for D (5 bases each). The sequence came from a human donor with multiple sclerosis. Source material: CD4+ T cells from PBMCs. Here the CDR3 reads CASSEGVGYTGELFF. The DNA of the CDR3 is TGTGCCAGCAGTGAGGGGGTCGGGTACACCGGGGAGCTGTTTTTT.